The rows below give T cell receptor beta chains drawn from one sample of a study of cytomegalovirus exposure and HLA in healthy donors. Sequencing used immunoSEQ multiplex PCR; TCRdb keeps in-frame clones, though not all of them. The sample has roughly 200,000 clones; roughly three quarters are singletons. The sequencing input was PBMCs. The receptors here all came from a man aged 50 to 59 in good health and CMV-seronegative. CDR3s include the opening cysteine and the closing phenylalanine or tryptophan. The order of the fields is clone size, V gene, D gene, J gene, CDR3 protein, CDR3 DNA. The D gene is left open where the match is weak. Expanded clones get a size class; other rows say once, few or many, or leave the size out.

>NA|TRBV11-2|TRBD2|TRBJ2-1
CASSLGFSGGEGNEQFF
TGTGCCAGCAGCTTAGGGTTTAGCGGGGGCGAGGGCAATGAGCAGTTCTTC
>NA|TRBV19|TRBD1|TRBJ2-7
CASSVGQGSSYEQYF
TGTGCCAGTAGTGTAGGACAGGGCTCAAGCTACGAGCAGTACTTC
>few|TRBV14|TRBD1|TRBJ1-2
CASSQTTGQDGYTF
TGTGCCAGCAGCCAAACGACAGGGCAGGATGGCTACACCTTC
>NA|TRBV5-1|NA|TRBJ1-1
CASSLEGGSNTEAFF
TGCGCCAGCAGCTTGGAAGGCGGCAGTAACACTGAAGCTTTCTTT
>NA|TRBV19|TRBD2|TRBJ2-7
CASSSKGLAYEQYF
TGTGCCAGTAGTAGCAAGGGACTAGCCTACGAGCAGTACTTC
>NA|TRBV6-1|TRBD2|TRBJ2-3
CASSEGLAGVATQYF
TGTGCCAGCAGTGAGGGACTAGCGGGAGTAGCTACGCAGTATTTT
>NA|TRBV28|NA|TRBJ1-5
CASSRVINQPQHF
TGTGCCAGCAGCAGGGTAATTAATCAGCCCCAGCATTTT
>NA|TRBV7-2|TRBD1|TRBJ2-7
CASSPTGGSSEQYF
TGTGCCAGCAGCCCGACAGGGGGATCGTCCGAGCAGTACTTC
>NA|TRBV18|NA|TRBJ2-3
CASSSDGNTDTQYF
TGTGCCAGCTCCTCGGACGGGAACACAGATACGCAGTATTTT
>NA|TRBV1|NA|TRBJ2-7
CTSSQVVTKVYEQYF
TGCACCAGCAGCCAAGTTGTGACTAAGGTCTACGAGCAGTACTTC
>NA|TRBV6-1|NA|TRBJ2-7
CASSEIFDFYEQYF
TGTGCCAGCAGTGAAATCTTTGACTTTTACGAGCAGTACTTC
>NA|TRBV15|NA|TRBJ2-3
CATSRESGTSTDTQYF
TGTGCCACCAGCAGAGAGAGCGGGACAAGCACAGATACGCAGTATTTT
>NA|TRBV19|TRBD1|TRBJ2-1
CASSIVGGQAYNEQFF
TGTGCCAGTAGTATAGTAGGGGGACAGGCCTACAATGAGCAGTTCTTC
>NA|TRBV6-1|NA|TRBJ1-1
CASRERAQANTEAFF
TGTGCCAGCAGGGAGAGGGCCCAGGCGAACACTGAAGCTTTCTTT
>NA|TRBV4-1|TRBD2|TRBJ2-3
CASSHGSGLAASDTQYF
TGCGCCAGCAGCCATGGGTCGGGACTAGCGGCTTCTGATACGCAGTATTTT
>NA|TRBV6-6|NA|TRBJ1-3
CASSTPGETGNTIYF
TGTGCCAGCAGTACCCCAGGGGAAACTGGAAACACCATATATTTT
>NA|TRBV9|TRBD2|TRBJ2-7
CASSVASSSGRSTYEQYF
TGTGCCAGCAGCGTTGCATCCTCTAGCGGGAGATCAACCTACGAGCAGTACTTC
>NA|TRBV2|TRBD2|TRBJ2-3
CASKTSGSTDTQYF
TGTGCCAGCAAGACTAGCGGGAGCACAGATACGCAGTATTTT
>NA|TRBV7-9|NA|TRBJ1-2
CASTTSHIRWGWSYTF
TGTGCCAGCACGACTAGCCATATACGATGGGGATGGAGCTACACCTTC
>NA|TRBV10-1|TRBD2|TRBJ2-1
CASTGTSGRKGDEQFF
TGCGCCAGTACTGGGACTAGCGGGAGGAAGGGGGATGAGCAGTTCTTC
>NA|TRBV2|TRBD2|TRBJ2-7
CASSRLAVSSYEQYF
TGTGCCAGCAGTCGACTAGCGGTAAGCTCCTACGAGCAGTACTTC
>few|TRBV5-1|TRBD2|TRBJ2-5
CASSPRLAGSETQYF
TGCGCCAGCAGCCCGCGACTAGCGGGAAGCGAGACCCAGTACTTC
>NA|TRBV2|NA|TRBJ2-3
CASIRFAASTDTQYF
TGTGCCAGCATCCGGTTCGCCGCTAGCACAGATACGCAGTATTTT
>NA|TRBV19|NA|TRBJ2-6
CASSPASQGRYSGANVLTF
TGTGCCAGTAGTCCGGCGTCGCAGGGGCGATACTCTGGGGCCAACGTCCTGACTTTC
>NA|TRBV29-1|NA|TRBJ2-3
CSVVEGPAGYF
TGCAGCGTTGTTGAGGGCCCCGCGGGGTATTTT
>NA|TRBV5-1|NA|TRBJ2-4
CASSLAPRVGAKNIQYF
TGCGCCAGCAGCTTGGCTCCCCGGGTTGGGGCCAAAAACATTCAGTACTTC
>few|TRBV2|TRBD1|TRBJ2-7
CASMLENRGPYEQYF
TGTGCCAGCATGCTTGAGAACAGGGGACCTTACGAGCAGTACTTC
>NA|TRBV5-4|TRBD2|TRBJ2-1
CASSSGLADSVYEQFF
TGTGCCAGCAGCTCGGGACTAGCGGACTCCGTCTATGAGCAGTTCTTC
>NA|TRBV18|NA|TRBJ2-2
CASSPDRSGTGELFF
TGTGCCAGCTCACCAGACAGGAGTGGCACCGGGGAGCTGTTTTTT
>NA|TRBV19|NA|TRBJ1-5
CASSLRGSNQPQHF
TGTGCCAGTAGTCTCAGGGGAAGCAATCAGCCCCAGCATTTT
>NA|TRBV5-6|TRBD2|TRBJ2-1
CASRRGLAGGIEQFF
TGTGCCAGCAGACGCGGACTAGCGGGAGGAATTGAGCAGTTCTTC
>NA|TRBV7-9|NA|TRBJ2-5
CASSLAEVGETQYF
TGTGCCAGCAGCTTAGCCGAGGTCGGGGAGACCCAGTACTTC
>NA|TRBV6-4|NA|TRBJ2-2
CASSPHSGGQNTGELFF
TGTGCCAGCAGTCCTCACAGTGGGGGACAGAACACCGGGGAGCTGTTTTTT
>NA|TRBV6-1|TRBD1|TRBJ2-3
CASSDNRQGARDTQYF
TGTGCCAGCAGTGACAACAGGCAGGGGGCGCGAGATACGCAGTATTTT
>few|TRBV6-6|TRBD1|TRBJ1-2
CASSYLGQGNYGYTF
TGTGCCAGCAGTTACCTGGGACAGGGGAACTATGGCTACACCTTC
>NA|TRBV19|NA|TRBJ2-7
CASSSPSSYEQYF
TGTGCCAGTAGTTCCCCAAGCTCCTACGAGCAGTACTTC
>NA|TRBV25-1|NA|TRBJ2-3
CASSGSWGGLSTDTQYF
TGTGCCAGCAGTGGCTCGTGGGGGGGGCTCAGCACAGATACGCAGTATTTT
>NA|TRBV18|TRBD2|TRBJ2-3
CASSAGLALQTDTQYF
TGTGCCAGCTCAGCGGGACTAGCCCTGCAGACAGATACGCAGTATTTT
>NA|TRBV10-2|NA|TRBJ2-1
CASSSTNPYNEQFF
TGCGCCAGCAGTTCGACTAATCCCTACAATGAGCAGTTCTTC
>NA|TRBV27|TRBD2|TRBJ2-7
CASVRRYPSGGTYEQYF
TGTGCCAGCGTCCGCCGGTACCCTAGCGGGGGAACCTACGAGCAGTACTTC
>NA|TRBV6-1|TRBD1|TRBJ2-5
CASSRDRGRETQYF
TGTGCCAGCAGCCGGGACAGGGGCAGGGAGACCCAGTACTTC